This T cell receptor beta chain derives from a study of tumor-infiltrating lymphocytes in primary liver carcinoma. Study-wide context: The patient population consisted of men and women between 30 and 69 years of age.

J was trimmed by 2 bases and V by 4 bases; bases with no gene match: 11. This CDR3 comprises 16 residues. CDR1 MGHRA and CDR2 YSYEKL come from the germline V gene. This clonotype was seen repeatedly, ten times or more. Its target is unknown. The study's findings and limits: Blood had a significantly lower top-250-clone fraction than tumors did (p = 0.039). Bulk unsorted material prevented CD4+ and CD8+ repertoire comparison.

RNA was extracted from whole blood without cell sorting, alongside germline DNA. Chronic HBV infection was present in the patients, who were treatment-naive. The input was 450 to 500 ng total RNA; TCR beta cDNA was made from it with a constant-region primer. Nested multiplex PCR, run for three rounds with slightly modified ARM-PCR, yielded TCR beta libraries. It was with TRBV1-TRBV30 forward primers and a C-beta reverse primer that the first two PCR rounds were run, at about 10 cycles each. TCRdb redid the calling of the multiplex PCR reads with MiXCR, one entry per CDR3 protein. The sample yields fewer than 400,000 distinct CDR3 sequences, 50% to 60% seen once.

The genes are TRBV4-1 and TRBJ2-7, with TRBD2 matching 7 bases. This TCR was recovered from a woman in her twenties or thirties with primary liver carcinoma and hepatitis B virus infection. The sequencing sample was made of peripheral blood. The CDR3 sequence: CASSPLGGQGAYEQYF. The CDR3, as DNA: TGCGCCAGCAGCCCCCTGGGAGGGCAGGGAGCCTACGAGCAGTACTTC.